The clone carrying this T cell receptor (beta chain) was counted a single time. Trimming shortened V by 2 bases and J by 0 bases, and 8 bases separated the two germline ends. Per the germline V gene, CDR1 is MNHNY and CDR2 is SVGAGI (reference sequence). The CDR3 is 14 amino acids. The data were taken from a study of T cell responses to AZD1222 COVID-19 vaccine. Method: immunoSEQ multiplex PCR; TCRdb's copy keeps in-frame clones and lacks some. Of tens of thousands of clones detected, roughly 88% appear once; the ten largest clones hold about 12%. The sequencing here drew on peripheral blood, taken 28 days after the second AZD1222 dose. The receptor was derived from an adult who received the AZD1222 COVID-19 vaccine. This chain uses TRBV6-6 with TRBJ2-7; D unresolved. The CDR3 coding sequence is TGTGCCAGCAGTTACGGCCAAGACTCCTACGAGCAGTACTTC. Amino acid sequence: CASSYGQDSYEQYF.